The 18 T cell receptor beta chains in this list originate from one sample, sequenced in a study of blood T cell repertoires in COVID-19. Clones were read by immunoSEQ multiplex PCR, and TCRdb kept only the in-frame ones, dropping some. Of tens of thousands of clones in the sample, approximately 80% were seen once. Sequenced: peripheral blood. The source of these receptors is a human donor in a cohort sampled during active COVID-19.

The chain links TRBV9 to TRBJ1-5; possibly TRBD1 for D (5 bases). The CDR3 is 14 residues long. Trimming removed 0 bases from V and 6 bases from J, with 10 bases in between. CDR1 is SGDLS, CDR2 YYNGEE, per germline. CDR3: CASSVGGGSQPQHF. CDR3 in DNA: TGTGCCAGCAGCGTAGGTGGGGGGAGTCAGCCCCAGCATTTT.

The CDR3 sequence is CASIEGTVKPGELFF. CDR3 in DNA: TGTGCCAGCATCGAGGGGACAGTTAAGCCCGGGGAGCTGTTTTTT. V and J are TRBV7-9 and TRBJ2-2, with 7 nucleotides matching TRBD1. The germline V gene encodes CDR1 SEHNR and CDR2 FQNEAQ (reference sequence). Unmatched junction bases numbered 11, after V lost 7 bases and J lost 6 bases. This CDR3 region has 15 residues.

In DNA form, the CDR3 reads TGCAGTGCTAGTCGGGGTAGGGACACTGAAGCTTTCTTT. This codes for CSASRGRDTEAFF. The chain links TRBV20-1 to TRBJ1-1; D gene ambiguous. Germline CDR1 DFQATT, CDR2 SNEGSKA (reference sequence). Trimming took 3 bases from V and 3 from J, leaving 11 bases between them. The CDR3 loop spans 13 amino acids.

The table lists this clone with a few counts. The chain links TRBV7-9 to TRBJ2-5; 7 bases fit TRBD1. The CDR3 totals 16 residues. Per the germline V gene, CDR1 is SEHNR and CDR2 is FQNEAQ (reference sequence). With V trimmed by 5 bases and J by 5 bases, 14 bases remained unmatched. The CDR3 spells CASSGDPTGPEETQYF. The CDR3 region has the DNA TGTGCCAGCAGCGGGGACCCGACAGGGCCCGAGGAGACCCAGTACTTC. The variable domain in full, with the rest retrieved from reference TRBV7-9 and TRBJ2-5, is DTGVSQNPRHKITKRGQNVTFRCDPISEHNRLYWYRQTLGQGPEFLTYFQNEAQLEKSRLLSDRFSAERPKGSFSTLEIQRTEQGDSAMYLCASSGDPTGPEETQYFGPGTRLLVL.

This clone was counted a single time. The rearrangement uses TRBV30 and TRBJ1-5, with a weak D call TRBD1 (6 bases). With 0 bases removed from V and 4 bases from J, the gap between germline ends came to 22 bases. The CDR3 extends over 18 amino acids. CDR1 GTSNPN and CDR2 SVGIG come from the germline V gene (reference sequence). This chain's CDR3 is CAWSVGNAGGKFNQPQHF. The CDR3 DNA reads TGTGCCTGGAGTGTGGGAAATGCGGGGGGCAAGTTTAATCAGCCCCAGCATTTT. The variable domain in full, with the rest retrieved from reference TRBV30 and TRBJ1-5, is SQTIHQWPATLVQPVGSPLSLECTVEGTSNPNLYWYRQAAGRGLQLLFYSVGIGQISSEVPQNLSASRPQDRQFILSSKKLLLSDSGFYLCAWSVGNAGGKFNQPQHFGDGTRLSIL.

This clone was counted between two and nine times. V is TRBV6-5 and J is TRBJ1-3, with 8 bases identical to TRBD1. The V and J ends lost 5 bases and 4 bases, in that order; junction bases with no gene match: 7. This CDR3 has 15 amino acids. From germline, CDR1 is MNHEY and CDR2 SVGAGI. The CDR3: CASSPWTGSGNTIYF. As DNA, the CDR3 is TGTGCCAGCAGTCCATGGACAGGGAGCGGAAACACCATATATTTT.

This clone was observed once. This rearrangement joins TRBV3-1 (or the pseudogene TRBV3-2) to TRBJ2-1; D possibly corresponds to TRBD1 (6 bases). Trimming took 8 bases from V and 10 from J, leaving 12 bases between them. The CDR3 totals 11 residues. Germline CDR1 and CDR2: LGHDT and YNNKEL (reference sequence). The CDR3 bases are TGTGCCAGCCGAACAGGGCGGGAGCAGTTCTTC. It codes for CASRTGREQFF.

V and J are TRBV3-1 (or the pseudogene TRBV3-2) and TRBJ1-3, with D tentatively TRBD1 (6 bases). The CDR3 is made up of 16 amino acids. Germline CDR1 reads LGHDT; CDR2 reads YNNKEL (reference sequence). V dropped 0 bases and J dropped 4 bases, with 13 bases sitting between them. This chain's CDR3 is CASSQDRGLGGNTIYF. CDR3 coding DNA: TGTGCCAGCAGCCAAGATAGGGGGTTAGGCGGAAACACCATATATTTT.

The count of this clone is one. This chain's CDR3 is CASRPLGGNTGELFF. The CDR3 bases are TGTGCCAGCAGACCACTAGGGGGTAACACCGGGGAGCTGTTTTTT. This chain uses TRBV6-5 with TRBJ2-2, with D perhaps matching TRBD1 (6 bases). This CDR3 region has 15 residues. V was trimmed by 6 bases and J by 2 bases, leaving 13 bases between them. The germline gives CDR1 MNHEY, CDR2 SVGAGI.

A word on this clone: This specimen includes other DNA sequences encoding the same CDR3. CDR3 bases: TGTGCCTGGAGGCCAGGCTCCTATAATTCACCCCTCCACTTT. Amino acids: CAWRPGSYNSPLHF. The rearrangement uses TRBV30 and TRBJ1-6; D gene ambiguous. This CDR3 has 14 amino acids. V was pared by 3 bases and J by 0 bases, with 6 bases between. Germline CDR1 reads GTSNPN; CDR2 reads SVGIG (reference sequence). The whole variable domain, filled in from reference TRBV30 and TRBJ1-6, reads SQTIHQWPATLVQPVGSPLSLECTVEGTSNPNLYWYRQAAGRGLQLLFYSVGIGQISSEVPQNLSASRPQDRQFILSSKKLLLSDSGFYLCAWRPGSYNSPLHFGNGTRLTVT.

The rearrangement joins TRBV10-3 to TRBJ1-1; the D gene is possibly TRBD1 (5 bases). With 4 bases removed from V and 1 base from J, the gap between germline ends came to 13 bases. CDR1 and CDR2 (germline): ENHRY, SYGVKD. This CDR3 spans 15 amino acids. The CDR3 bases are TGTGCCATCAGTGGGCCCGGACAAGGGAACACTGAAGCTTTCTTT. It codes for CAISGPGQGNTEAFF.

The chain recombines TRBV23-1 with TRBJ1-1; 10 positions match TRBD1. TRBV23-1 is reported as an ORF; its role is uncertain. V was pared by 2 bases and J by 7 bases, with 7 bases of the junction left unmatched. This CDR3 spans 15 amino acids. The chain's CDR3 is CASSQDRGLRHEAFF. The CDR3 coding sequence is TGCGCCAGCAGTCAAGACAGGGGGCTGCGCCATGAAGCTTTCTTT.

The V call is TRBV4-1, the J call TRBJ1-6; TRBD1 agrees at 9 bases. The V gene end was trimmed by 2 bases and the J gene end by 7 bases; junction bases not matched to a gene: 6. Germline values: CDR1 MGHRA, CDR2 YSYEKL. The CDR3 has 16 amino acids. CDR3 region: CASSQLPQGANSPLHF. CDR3 sequence (DNA): TGCGCCAGCAGCCAACTCCCACAGGGGGCGAATTCACCCCTCCACTTT.

The chain joins TRBV4-2 to TRBJ1-2, with 10 bases identical to TRBD1. The CDR3 has 16 amino acids. Germline V lookup: CDR1 LGHNA, CDR2 YNFKEQ. The V and J ends lost 5 bases and 1 base, in that order; junction bases with no gene match: 7. CDR3 amino acids: CASSGRDRGDNYGYTF. The CDR3 bases are TGTGCCAGCAGCGGCCGGGACAGGGGAGATAACTATGGCTACACCTTC.

The rearrangement joins TRBV27 to TRBJ2-7, with TRBD1 matching over 8 bases. Germline values: CDR1 MNHEY, CDR2 SMNVEV (reference sequence). The trim removed 6 bases at V and 0 bases at J, leaving 4 bases unmatched. CDR3 length: 14 amino acids. The CDR3 region is CASRRDRSSYEQYF. The CDR3 coding sequence is TGTGCCAGCAGAAGGGACAGGAGCTCCTACGAGCAGTACTTC.

The genes are TRBV11-2 and TRBJ1-2; TRBD1 aligns across 9 bases. The CDR3 sequence is 15 residues long. Per germline, CDR1 SGHAT and CDR2 FQNNGV. V shed 8 bases and J 4 bases; nucleotides not matched to a gene: 11. CDR3 sequence reads: CASGYRGRNRYGYTF. CDR3 sequence (DNA): TGTGCCAGCGGATACAGGGGGCGAAATCGCTATGGCTACACCTTC.

The rearrangement links TRBV7-6 to TRBJ2-1; TRBD2 agrees at 12 bases. The germline gives CDR1 SGHVS, CDR2 FNYEAQ. V dropped 2 bases and J dropped 0; count of bases not matched to a gene: 11. This CDR3 contains 20 residues. CDR3 sequence reads: CASSLRGDLAGGSSYNEQFF. For the CDR3, the DNA is TGTGCCAGCAGCTTAAGGGGGGACCTAGCGGGAGGGAGCTCCTACAATGAGCAGTTCTTC.

The chain links TRBV19 to TRBJ1-5, with 9 bases identical to TRBD1. This CDR3 is 18 amino acids long. J gave up 5 bases and V 0 bases, and 11 bases lay outside the gene matches. The germline V gene has CDR1 LNHDA and CDR2 SQIVND (reference sequence). The CDR3 loop reads CASSIERGKGQGHQPQHF. The CDR3 nucleotides are TGTGCCAGTAGTATAGAAAGGGGGAAAGGACAGGGGCATCAGCCCCAGCATTTT.